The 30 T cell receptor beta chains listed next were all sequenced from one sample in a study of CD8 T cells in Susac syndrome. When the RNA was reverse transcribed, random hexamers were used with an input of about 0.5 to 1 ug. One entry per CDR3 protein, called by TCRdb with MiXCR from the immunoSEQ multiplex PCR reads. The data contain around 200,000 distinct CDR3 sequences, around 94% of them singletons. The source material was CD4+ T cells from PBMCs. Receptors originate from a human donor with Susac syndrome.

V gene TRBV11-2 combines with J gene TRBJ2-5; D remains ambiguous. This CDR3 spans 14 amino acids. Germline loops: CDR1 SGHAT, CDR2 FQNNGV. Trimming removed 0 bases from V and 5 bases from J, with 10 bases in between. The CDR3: CASSLENTEETQYF. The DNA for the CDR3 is TGTGCCAGCAGCTTAGAAAACACGGAGGAGACCCAGTACTTC.

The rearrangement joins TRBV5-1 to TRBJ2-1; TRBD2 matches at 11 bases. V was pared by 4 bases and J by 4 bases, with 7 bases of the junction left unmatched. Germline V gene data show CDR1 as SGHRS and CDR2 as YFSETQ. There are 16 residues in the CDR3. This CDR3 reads CASSPDLAGGYNEQFF. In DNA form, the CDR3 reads TGCGCCAGCAGCCCGGACTTAGCGGGAGGGTACAATGAGCAGTTCTTC.

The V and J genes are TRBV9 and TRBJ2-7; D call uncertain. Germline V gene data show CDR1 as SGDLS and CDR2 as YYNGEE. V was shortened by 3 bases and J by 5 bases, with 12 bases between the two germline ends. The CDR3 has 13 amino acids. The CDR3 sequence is CASSAEDRDEQYF. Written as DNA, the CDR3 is TGTGCCAGCAGCGCTGAAGATCGTGACGAGCAGTACTTC.

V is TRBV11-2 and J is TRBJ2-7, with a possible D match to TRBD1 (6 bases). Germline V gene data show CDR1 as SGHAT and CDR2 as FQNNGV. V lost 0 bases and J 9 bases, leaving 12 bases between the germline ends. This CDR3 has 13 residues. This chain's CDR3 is CASSLDQGRGQYF. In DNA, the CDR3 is TGTGCCAGCAGCTTAGATCAAGGCAGGGGGCAGTACTTC.

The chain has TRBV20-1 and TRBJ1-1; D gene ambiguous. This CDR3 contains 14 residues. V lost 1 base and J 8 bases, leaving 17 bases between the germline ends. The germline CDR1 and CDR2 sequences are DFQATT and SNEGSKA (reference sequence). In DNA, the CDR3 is TGCAGTGCTAGAGCCGACCGGACGGCAGACGAAGCTTTCTTT. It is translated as CSARADRTADEAFF.

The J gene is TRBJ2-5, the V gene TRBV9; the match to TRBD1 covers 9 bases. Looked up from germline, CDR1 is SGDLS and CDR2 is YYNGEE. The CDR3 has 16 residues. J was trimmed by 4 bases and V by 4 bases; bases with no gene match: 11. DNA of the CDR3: TGTGCCAGCAGCCCCCCAGGTGGGACAGGGATAGAGACCCAGTACTTC. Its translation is CASSPPGGTGIETQYF.

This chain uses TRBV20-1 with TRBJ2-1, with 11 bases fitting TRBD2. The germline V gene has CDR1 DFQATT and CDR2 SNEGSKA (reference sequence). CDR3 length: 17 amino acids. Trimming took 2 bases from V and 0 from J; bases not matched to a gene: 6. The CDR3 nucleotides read TGCAGTGCTAGACCTACTAGCGGGAGAAGCTCCTACAATGAGCAGTTCTTC. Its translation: CSARPTSGRSSYNEQFF.

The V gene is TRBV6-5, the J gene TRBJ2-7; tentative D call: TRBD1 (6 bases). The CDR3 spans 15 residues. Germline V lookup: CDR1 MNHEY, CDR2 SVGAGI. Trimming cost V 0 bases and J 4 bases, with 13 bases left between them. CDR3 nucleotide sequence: TGTGCCAGCAGTTACTCGATGGACAGAGTTTACGAGCAGTACTTC. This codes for CASSYSMDRVYEQYF.

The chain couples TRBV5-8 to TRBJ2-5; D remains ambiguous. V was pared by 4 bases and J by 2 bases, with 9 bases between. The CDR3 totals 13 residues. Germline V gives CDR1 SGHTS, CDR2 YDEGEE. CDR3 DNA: TGTGCCAGCAGCCAACCCCCTCAAGAGACCCAGTACTTC. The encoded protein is CASSQPPQETQYF.

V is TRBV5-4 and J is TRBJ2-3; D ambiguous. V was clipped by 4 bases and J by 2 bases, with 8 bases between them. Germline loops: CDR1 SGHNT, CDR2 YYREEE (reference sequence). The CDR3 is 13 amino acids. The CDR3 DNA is TGTGCCAGCAGCCCTAGGGACACAGATACGCAGTATTTT. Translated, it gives CASSPRDTDTQYF.

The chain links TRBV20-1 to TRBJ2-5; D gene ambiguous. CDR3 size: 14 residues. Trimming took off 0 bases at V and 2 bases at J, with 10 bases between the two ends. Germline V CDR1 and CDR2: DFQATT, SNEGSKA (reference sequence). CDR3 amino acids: CSAREARLQETQYF. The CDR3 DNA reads TGCAGTGCTAGAGAAGCGCGCTTACAAGAGACCCAGTACTTC.

The CDR3 nucleotides read TGTGCCAGCAGCCAAGGGCGGACCGTGCAGTACTTC. Its translation: CASSQGRTVQYF. The chain combines TRBV3-1 with TRBJ2-7; no definite D call. Germline values: CDR1 LGHDT, CDR2 YNNKEL (reference sequence). Trimming removed 1 base from V and 9 bases from J, with 10 bases in between. The CDR3 sequence is 12 residues long.

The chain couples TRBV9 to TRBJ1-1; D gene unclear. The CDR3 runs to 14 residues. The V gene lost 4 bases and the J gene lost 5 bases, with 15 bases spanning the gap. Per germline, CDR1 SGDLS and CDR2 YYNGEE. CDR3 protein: CASSPHGVRTEAFF. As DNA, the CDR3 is TGTGCCAGCAGCCCCCATGGGGTTCGTACTGAAGCTTTCTTT.

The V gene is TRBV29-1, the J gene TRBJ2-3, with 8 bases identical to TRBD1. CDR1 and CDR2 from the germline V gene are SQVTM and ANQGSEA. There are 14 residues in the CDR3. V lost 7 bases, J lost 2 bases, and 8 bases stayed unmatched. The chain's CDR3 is CSAGQAGDTDTQYF. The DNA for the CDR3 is TGCAGCGCGGGACAGGCTGGAGACACAGATACGCAGTATTTT.

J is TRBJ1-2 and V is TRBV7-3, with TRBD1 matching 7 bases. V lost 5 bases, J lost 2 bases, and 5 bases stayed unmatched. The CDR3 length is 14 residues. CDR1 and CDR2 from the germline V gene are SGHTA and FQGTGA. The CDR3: CASSHRQGNYGYTF. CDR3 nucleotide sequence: TGTGCCAGCAGCCACCGACAGGGAAACTATGGCTACACCTTC.

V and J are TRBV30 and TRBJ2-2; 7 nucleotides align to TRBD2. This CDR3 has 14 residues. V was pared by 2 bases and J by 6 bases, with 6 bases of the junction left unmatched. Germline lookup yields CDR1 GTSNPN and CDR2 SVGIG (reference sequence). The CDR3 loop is CAWSLAGVAGELFF. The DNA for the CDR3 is TGTGCCTGGAGTCTCGCGGGAGTTGCCGGGGAGCTGTTTTTT. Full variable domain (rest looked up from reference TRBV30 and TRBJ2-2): SQTIHQWPATLVQPVGSPLSLECTVEGTSNPNLYWYRQAAGRGLQLLFYSVGIGQISSEVPQNLSASRPQDRQFILSSKKLLLSDSGFYLCAWSLAGVAGELFFGEGSRLTVL.

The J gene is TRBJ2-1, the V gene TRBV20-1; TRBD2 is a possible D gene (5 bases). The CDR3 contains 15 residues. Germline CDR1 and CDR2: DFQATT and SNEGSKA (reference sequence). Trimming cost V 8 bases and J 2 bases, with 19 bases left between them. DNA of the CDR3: TGCAGTCTACCGAGGCGAGCGGCCACCTACAATGAGCAGTTCTTC. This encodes CSLPRRAATYNEQFF.

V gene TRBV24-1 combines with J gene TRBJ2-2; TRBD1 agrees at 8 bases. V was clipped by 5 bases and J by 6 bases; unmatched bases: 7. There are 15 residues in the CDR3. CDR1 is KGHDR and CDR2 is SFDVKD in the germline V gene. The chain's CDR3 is CATSAPRGLAGELFF. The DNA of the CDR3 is TGTGCCACCAGTGCCCCCAGGGGGCTCGCCGGGGAGCTGTTTTTT.

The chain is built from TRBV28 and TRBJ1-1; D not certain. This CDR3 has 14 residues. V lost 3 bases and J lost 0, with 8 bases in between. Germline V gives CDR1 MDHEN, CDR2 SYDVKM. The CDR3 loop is CASSLADMNTEAFF. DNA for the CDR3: TGTGCCAGCAGTTTGGCAGATATGAACACTGAAGCTTTCTTT. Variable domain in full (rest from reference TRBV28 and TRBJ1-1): DVKVTQSSRYLVKRTGEKVFLECVQDMDHENMFWYRQDPGLGLRLIYFSYDVKMKEKGDIPEGYSVSREKKERFSLILESASTNQTSMYLCASSLADMNTEAFFGQGTRLTVV.

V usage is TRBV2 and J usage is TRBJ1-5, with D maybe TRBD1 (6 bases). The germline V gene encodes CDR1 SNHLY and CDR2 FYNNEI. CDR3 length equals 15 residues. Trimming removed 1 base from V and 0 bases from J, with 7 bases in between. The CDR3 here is CASSEEGVSNQPQHF. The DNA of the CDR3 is TGTGCCAGCAGTGAAGAGGGGGTTAGCAATCAGCCCCAGCATTTT.

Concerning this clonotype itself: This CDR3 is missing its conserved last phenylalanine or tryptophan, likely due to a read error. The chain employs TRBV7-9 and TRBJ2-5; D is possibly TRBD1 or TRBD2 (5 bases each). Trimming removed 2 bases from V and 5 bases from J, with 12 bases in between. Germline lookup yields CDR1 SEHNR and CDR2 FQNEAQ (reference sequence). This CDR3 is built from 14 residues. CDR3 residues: CASSLNRGWETQYL. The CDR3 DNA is TGTGCCAGCAGCTTAAATCGGGGCTGGGAGACCCAGTACCTC.

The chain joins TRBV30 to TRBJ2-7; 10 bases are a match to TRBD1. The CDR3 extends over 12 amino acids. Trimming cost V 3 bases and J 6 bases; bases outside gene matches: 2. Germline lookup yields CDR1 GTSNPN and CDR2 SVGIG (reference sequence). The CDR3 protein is CAWRWTGGEQYF. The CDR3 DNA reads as TGTGCCTGGAGGTGGACAGGGGGCGAGCAGTACTTC.

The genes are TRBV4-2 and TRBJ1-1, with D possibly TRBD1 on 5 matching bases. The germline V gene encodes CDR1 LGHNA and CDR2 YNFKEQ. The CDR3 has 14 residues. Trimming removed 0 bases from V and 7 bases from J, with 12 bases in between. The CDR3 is CASSQDRGADEAFF. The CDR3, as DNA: TGTGCCAGCAGCCAAGATAGAGGGGCGGATGAAGCTTTCTTT.

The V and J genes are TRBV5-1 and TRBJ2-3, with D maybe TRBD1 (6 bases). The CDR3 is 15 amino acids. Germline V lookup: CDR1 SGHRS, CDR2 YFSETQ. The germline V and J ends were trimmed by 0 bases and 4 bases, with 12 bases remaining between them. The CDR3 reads CASSLVGQGPDTQYF. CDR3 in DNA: TGCGCCAGCAGCTTGGTCGGGCAGGGGCCAGATACGCAGTATTTT.

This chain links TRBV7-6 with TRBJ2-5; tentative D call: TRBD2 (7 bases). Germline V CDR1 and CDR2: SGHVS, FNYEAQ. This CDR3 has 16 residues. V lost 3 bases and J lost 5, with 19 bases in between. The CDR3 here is CASSLDRGATGETQYF. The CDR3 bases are TGTGCCAGCAGCTTGGATCGGGGGGCCACAGGGGAGACCCAGTACTTC.

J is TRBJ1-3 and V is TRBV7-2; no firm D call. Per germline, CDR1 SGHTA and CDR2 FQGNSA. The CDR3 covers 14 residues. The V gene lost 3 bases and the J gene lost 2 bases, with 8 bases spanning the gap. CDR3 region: CASSLARAGNTIYF. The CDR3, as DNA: TGTGCCAGCAGCTTGGCGAGGGCTGGAAACACCATATATTTT.

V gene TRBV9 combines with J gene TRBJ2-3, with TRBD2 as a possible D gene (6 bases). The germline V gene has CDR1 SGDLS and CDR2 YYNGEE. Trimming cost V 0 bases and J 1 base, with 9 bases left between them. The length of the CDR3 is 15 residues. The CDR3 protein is CASSVAIAGTDTQYF. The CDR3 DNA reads TGTGCCAGCAGCGTAGCAATAGCGGGCACAGATACGCAGTATTTT.

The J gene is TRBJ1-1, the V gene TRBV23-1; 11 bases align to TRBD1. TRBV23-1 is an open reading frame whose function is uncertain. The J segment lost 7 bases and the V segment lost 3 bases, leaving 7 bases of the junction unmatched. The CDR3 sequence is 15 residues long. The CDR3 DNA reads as TGCGCCAGCAGTCACCACGGGACAGGGGGGGATGAAGCTTTCTTT. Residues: CASSHHGTGGDEAFF.

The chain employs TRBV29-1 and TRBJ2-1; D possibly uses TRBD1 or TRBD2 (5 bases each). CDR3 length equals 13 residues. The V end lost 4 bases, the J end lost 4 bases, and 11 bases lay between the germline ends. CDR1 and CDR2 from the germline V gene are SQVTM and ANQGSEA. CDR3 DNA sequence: TGCAGCGTTGGTAGGGACCGATACAATGAGCAGTTCTTC. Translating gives CSVGRDRYNEQFF.

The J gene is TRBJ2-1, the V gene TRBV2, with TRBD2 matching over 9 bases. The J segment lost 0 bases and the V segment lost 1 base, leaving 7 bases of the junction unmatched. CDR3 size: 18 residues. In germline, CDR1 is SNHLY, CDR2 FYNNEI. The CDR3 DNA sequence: TGTGCCAGCAGTGAAGATTTGGGTAGCGGGAGCTCCTACAATGAGCAGTTCTTC. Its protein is CASSEDLGSGSSYNEQFF.